The clone carrying this T cell receptor beta chain showed up just a few times. The record originates from a study of blood T cell repertoires in COVID-19. Study background: Sites in the United States, Italy and Spain provided acute and convalescent COVID-19 samples. The cDNA or gDNA used as material had been derived from T cells, B-cell-depleted T cells, or PBMCs.

As handled by the study authors: By means of reference gene primer amplification, nucleated cell counts were estimated. Assay used: immunoSEQ multiplex PCR; TCRdb lists only in-frame clones, some missing. V and J calls and clone size are those listed in that table; D and trimming were worked out from the DNA. The sample holds some 70,000 clones; approximately 86% are singletons and the top ten take approximately 7.2%. The CDR3 spans 13 residues. Per germline, CDR1 SGHNT and CDR2 YYREEE (reference sequence). The V and J ends lost 0 bases and 7 bases respectively, with 8 bases between them. This clonotype originated in a man between 45 and 60 years old with active COVID-19. Material: peripheral blood. This chain links TRBV5-4 with TRBJ2-1; D remains ambiguous. CDR3 DNA sequence: TGTGCCAGCAGCTTGGACCATACTAATGAGCAGTTCTTC. Translated: CASSLDHTNEQFF.